This T cell receptor (beta chain) was identified during a study of graft-versus-host responses after intestinal transplantation. Some clones are missing from TCRdb's copy, which holds only in-frame ones; the method was immunoSEQ multiplex PCR. The data hold around 88,000 clones, with roughly 87% observed a single time. V dropped 2 bases and J dropped 5; count of bases not matched to a gene: 14. CDR1 is MGHRA, CDR2 YSYEKL, per germline. This CDR3 spans 18 amino acids. Details on this clone: Its antigen is not known.

This chain connects TRBV4-1 to TRBJ2-3, with 9 bases identical to TRBD2. This receptor was obtained from a human donor who received an intestinal transplant. The sample consisted of unstimulated CD8+ T cells sorted from spleen or lymph node cells, taken before intestinal transplant. CDR3 bases: TGCGCCAGCAGCCAAAGGTCCAGGCGGGGGGGCGAGGGAGATACGCAGTATTTT. Amino acid sequence: CASSQRSRRGGEGDTQYF.